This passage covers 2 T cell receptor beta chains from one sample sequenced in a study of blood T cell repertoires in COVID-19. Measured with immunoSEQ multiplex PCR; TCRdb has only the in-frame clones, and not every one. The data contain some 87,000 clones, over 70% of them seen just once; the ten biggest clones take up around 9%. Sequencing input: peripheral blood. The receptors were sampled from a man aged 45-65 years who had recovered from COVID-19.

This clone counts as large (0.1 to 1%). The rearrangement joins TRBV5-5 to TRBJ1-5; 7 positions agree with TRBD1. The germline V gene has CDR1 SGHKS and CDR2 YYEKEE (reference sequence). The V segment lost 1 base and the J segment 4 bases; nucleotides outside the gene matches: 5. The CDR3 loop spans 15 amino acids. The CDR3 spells CASSLRGQQNQPQHF. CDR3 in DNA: TGTGCCAGCAGCTTGAGGGGGCAGCAAAATCAGCCCCAGCATTTT.

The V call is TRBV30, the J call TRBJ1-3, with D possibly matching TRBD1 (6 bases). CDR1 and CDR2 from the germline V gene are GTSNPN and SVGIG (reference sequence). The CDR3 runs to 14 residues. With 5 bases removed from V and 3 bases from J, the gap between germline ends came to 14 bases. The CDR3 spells CAWGGAPDGNTIYF. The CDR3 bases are TGTGCCTGGGGGGGGGCTCCGGATGGAAACACCATATATTTT.